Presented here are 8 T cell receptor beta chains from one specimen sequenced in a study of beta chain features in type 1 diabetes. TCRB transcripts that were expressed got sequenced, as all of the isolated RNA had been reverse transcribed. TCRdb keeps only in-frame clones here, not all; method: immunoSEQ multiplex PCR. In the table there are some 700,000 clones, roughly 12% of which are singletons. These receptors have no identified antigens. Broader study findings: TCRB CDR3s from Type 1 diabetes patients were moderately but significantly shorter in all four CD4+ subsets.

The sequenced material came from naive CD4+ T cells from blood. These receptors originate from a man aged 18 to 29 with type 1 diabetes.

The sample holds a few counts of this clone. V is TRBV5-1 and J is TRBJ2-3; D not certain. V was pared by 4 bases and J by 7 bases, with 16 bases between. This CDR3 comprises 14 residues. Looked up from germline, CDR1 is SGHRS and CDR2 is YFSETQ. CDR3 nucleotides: TGCGCCAGCAGCCCAGATGGTGAGATTCATACGCAGTATTTT. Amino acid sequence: CASSPDGEIHTQYF.

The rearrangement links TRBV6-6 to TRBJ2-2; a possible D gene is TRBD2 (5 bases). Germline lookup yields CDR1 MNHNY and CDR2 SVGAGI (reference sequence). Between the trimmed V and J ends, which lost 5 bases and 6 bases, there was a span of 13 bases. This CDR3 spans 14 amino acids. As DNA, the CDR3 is TGTGCCAGCAGTCCCCCTAGCCGTGCCGGGGAGCTGTTTTTT. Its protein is CASSPPSRAGELFF.

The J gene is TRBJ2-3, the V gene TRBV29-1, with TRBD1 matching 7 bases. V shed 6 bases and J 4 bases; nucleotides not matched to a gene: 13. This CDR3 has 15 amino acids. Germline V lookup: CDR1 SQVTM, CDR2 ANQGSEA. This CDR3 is CSVTWGTASADTQYF. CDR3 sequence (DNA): TGCAGCGTCACATGGGGGACAGCCTCCGCAGATACGCAGTATTTT.

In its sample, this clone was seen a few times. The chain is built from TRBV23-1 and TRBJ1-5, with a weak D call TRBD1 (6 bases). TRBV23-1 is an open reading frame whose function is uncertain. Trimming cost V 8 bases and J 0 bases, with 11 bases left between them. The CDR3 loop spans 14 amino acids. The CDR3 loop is CASQEGGSNQPQHF. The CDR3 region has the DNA TGCGCCAGCCAGGAGGGGGGTAGCAATCAGCCCCAGCATTTT.

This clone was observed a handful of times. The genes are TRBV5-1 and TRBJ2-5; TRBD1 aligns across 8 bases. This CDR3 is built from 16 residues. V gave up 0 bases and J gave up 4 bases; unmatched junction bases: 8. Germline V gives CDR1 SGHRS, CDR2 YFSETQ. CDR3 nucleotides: TGCGCCAGCAGCTTGGATGCAGGGGGCATCGCAGAGACCCAGTACTTC. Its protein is CASSLDAGGIAETQYF.

For the CDR3, the DNA is TGTGCCAGCAGCACGAGCGGGGTTCAAGAGACCCAGTACTTC. Translating gives CASSTSGVQETQYF. The genes are TRBV11-2 and TRBJ2-5; 7 nucleotides match TRBD2. The V gene's germline CDR1 is SGHAT and CDR2 FQNNGV. The junction had 5 bases not matched to a gene; V was cut back by 5 bases and J by 2 bases. This CDR3 contains 14 residues.

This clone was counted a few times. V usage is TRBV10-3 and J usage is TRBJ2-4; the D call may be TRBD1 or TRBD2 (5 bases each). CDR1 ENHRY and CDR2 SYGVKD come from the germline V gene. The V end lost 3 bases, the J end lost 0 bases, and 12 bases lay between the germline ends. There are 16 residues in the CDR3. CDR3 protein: CAISEFLGEAKNIQYF. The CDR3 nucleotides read TGTGCCATCAGTGAATTTTTGGGGGAAGCCAAAAACATTCAGTACTTC.

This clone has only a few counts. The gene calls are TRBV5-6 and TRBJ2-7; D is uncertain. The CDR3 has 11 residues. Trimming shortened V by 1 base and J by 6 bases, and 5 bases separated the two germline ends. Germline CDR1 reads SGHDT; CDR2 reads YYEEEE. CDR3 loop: CASSLYREQYF. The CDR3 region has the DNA TGTGCCAGCAGCTTGTATCGCGAGCAGTACTTC. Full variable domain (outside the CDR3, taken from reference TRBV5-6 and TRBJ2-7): DAGVTQSPTHLIKTRGQQVTLRCSPKSGHDTVSWYQQALGQGPQFIFQYYEEEERQRGNFPDRFSGHQFPNYSSELNVNALLLGDSALYLCASSLYREQYFGPGTRLTVT.